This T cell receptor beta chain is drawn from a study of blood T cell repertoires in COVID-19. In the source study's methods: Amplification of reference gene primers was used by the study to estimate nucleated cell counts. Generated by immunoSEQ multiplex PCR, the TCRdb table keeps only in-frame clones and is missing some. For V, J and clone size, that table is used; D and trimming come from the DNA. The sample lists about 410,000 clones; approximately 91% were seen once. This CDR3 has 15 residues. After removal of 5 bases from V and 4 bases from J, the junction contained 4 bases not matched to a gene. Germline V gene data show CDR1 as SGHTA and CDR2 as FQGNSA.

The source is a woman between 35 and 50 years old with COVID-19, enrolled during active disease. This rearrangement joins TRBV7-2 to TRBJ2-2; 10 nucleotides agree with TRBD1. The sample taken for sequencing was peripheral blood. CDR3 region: CASSLWTGGTGELFF. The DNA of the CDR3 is TGTGCCAGCAGCCTGTGGACAGGGGGCACCGGGGAGCTGTTTTTT.